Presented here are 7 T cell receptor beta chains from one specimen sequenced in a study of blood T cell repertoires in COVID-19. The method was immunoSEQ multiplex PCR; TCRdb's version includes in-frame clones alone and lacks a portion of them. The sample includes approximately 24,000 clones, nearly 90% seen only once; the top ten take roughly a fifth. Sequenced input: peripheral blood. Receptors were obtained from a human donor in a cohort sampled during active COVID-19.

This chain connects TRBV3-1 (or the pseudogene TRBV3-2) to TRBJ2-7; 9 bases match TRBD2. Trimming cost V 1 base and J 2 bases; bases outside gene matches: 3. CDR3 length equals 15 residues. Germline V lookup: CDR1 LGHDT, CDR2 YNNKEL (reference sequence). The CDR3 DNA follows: TGTGCCAGCAGCCAAGTTGCGGGAGGGACCTACGAGCAGTACTTC. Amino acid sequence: CASSQVAGGTYEQYF.

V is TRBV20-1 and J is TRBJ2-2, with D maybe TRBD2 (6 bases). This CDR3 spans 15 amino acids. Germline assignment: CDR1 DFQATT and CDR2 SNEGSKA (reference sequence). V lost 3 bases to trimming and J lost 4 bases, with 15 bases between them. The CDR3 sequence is CSASGGGDATGELFF. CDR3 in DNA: TGCAGTGCTAGTGGTGGCGGGGACGCCACCGGGGAGCTGTTTTTT.

Here the CDR3 reads CASSGTPTNEKLFF. CDR3 DNA sequence: TGTGCCAGCAGCGGGACTCCAACTAATGAAAAACTGTTTTTT. This sequence joins TRBV11-2 and TRBJ1-4; possible D gene TRBD1, 5 bases. In germline, CDR1 is SGHAT, CDR2 FQNNGV. The germline V and J ends were trimmed by 5 bases and 0 bases, with 7 bases remaining between them. This CDR3 comprises 14 residues.

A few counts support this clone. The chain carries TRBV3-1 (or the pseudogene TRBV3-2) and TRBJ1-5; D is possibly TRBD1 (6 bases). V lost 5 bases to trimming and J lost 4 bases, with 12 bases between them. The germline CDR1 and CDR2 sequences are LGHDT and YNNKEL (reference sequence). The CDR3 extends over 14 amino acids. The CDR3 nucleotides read TGTGCCAGCAGCTCTGGGACAATAAATCAGCCCCAGCATTTT. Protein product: CASSSGTINQPQHF.

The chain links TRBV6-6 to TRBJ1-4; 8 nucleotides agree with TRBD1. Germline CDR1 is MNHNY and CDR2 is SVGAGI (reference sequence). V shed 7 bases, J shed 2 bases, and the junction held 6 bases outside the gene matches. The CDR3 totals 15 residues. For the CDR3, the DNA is TGTGCCAGCACCGAACAGGGGGGCACTAATGAAAAACTGTTTTTT. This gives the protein CASTEQGGTNEKLFF.

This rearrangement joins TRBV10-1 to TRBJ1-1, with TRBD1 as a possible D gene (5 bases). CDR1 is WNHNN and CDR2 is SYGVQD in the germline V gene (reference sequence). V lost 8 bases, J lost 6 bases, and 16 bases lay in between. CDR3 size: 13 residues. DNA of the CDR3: TGCGCCAGCCGAGAGGGCCCGGGGGCTGAAGCTTTCTTT. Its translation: CASREGPGAEAFF.

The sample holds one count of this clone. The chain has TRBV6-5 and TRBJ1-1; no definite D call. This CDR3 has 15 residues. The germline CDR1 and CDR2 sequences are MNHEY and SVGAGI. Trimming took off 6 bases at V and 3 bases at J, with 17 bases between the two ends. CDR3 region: CASSAGSSGHTEAFF. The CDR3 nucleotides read TGTGCCAGCAGCGCCGGATCGAGCGGGCACACTGAAGCTTTCTTT.